This T cell receptor beta chain was observed in a study of OX40 agonist ivuxolimab in advanced cancers. The wider study: Dose-escalation cases comprised hepatocellular carcinoma, melanoma, renal cell or head and neck cancer.

Blood was sampled at baseline, cycle 4 day 1, and cycle 7 day 1. Using immunoSEQ multiplex PCR, the repertoire was profiled, and TCRdb retains in-frame clones only, with some absent. Here the sample spans about 82,000 clones, around 93% being singletons. The CDR3 length is 16 residues. Trimming removed 6 bases from V and 0 bases from J, with 16 bases in between. From germline, CDR1 is MNHNS and CDR2 SASEGT. With respect to this clone: Its target is not known.

Study-level results: The work left the antigen specificity of expanded peripheral T cells undetermined. There were, on average, more expanded clones in CD8+ T cells than in CD4+.

The sequence was obtained from an adult with an advanced solid tumor such as melanoma, head and neck, liver or kidney cancer. This chain links TRBV6-1 with TRBJ2-3, with D possibly TRBD2 on 6 matching bases. The starting material was CD4+ or CD8+ T cells sorted from blood, obtained in a trial of the OX40 agonist ivuxolimab. CDR3 nucleotides: TGTGCCAGCAGCGAAATACTAGCCGGGAGCACAGATACGCAGTATTTT. This gives the protein CASSEILAGSTDTQYF.